The 24 T cell receptor beta chains reported below all come from one sample, sequenced in a study of blood T cell repertoires in COVID-19. Produced via immunoSEQ multiplex PCR; TCRdb's table is partial and in-frame only. The sample contains about half a million clones, approximately 83% of which appear only once. Sequenced sample: peripheral blood. Every receptor here comes from a human donor in a cohort sampled during active COVID-19.

The gene calls are TRBV30 and TRBJ1-6, with TRBD1 as a possible D gene (6 bases). The CDR3 has 18 amino acids. V gave up 5 bases and J gave up 4 bases, with 24 bases separating them. CDR1 and CDR2 from the germline V gene are GTSNPN and SVGIG (reference sequence). CDR3 coding DNA: TGTGCCTGGTCCCCTCCCGGGGGGGGCCAGAGGTATAATTCACCCCTCCACTTT. Its protein product is CAWSPPGGGQRYNSPLHF.

This chain's CDR3 is CASRPGTGGTGELFF. The CDR3 DNA reads as TGTGCCAGCAGACCGGGGACAGGGGGAACCGGGGAGCTGTTTTTT. The chain is built from TRBV5-6 and TRBJ2-2; 11 positions agree with TRBD1. The CDR3 has 15 amino acids. The ends lost 5 bases at V and 5 bases at J; junction bases unmatched: 5. CDR1 and CDR2 (germline): SGHDT, YYEEEE.

The genes are TRBV30 and TRBJ2-7; TRBD2 matches at 8 bases. Germline V gene sequence: CDR1 GTSNPN, CDR2 SVGIG (reference sequence). CDR3 size: 14 residues. V was pared by 0 bases and J by 6 bases, with 7 bases of the junction left unmatched. The CDR3 is CAWSVTGTSREQYF. In DNA, the CDR3 is TGTGCCTGGAGTGTAACCGGGACTAGTCGCGAGCAGTACTTC.

The DNA of the CDR3 is TGTGCCAGCCGAGGAGGGGTAACAAGAAATGAGCAGTTCTTC. Protein sequence: CASRGGVTRNEQFF. The rearrangement links TRBV11-2 to TRBJ2-1; possible D gene TRBD2, 6 bases. Looked up from germline, CDR1 is SGHAT and CDR2 is FQNNGV. The CDR3 is made up of 14 amino acids. Trimming removed 8 bases at V and 7 bases at J, with 18 bases between.

The V call is TRBV6-2 or TRBV6-3, the J call TRBJ2-5; 13 bases line up with TRBD2. V was clipped by 6 bases and J by 5 bases; unmatched bases: 9. Germline CDR1 MNHEY, CDR2 SVGEGT. The CDR3 loop spans 16 amino acids. CDR3 DNA: TGTGCCAGCAGCATTAGGACTAGCGGGAGATTTGAGACCCAGTACTTC. Its protein is CASSIRTSGRFETQYF.

This clone appeared once. The rearrangement uses TRBV28 and TRBJ2-2; D is perhaps TRBD2 (6 bases). V shed 3 bases and J shed 6 bases, with 14 bases lying between them. This CDR3 region has 15 residues. CDR1 and CDR2 from the germline V gene are MDHEN and SYDVKM. The CDR3 nucleotides read TGTGCCAGCAGTTTGGGCGGGACTCCGGCCGGGGAGCTGTTTTTT. This gives the protein CASSLGGTPAGELFF. Complete variable domain (other parts from reference TRBV28 and TRBJ2-2): DVKVTQSSRYLVKRTGEKVFLECVQDMDHENMFWYRQDPGLGLRLIYFSYDVKMKEKGDIPEGYSVSREKKERFSLILESASTNQTSMYLCASSLGGTPAGELFFGEGSRLTVL.

The chain links TRBV28 to TRBJ2-7; 13 positions agree with TRBD2. J was trimmed by 7 bases and V by 5 bases; bases with no gene match: 8. This CDR3 region has 15 residues. Germline-derived CDR1 and CDR2 are MDHEN and SYDVKM. The CDR3 here is CASSKLAGGPGEQYF. In DNA, the CDR3 is TGTGCCAGCAGTAAACTAGCGGGAGGGCCTGGGGAGCAGTACTTC.

V usage is TRBV30 and J usage is TRBJ2-3; a possible D gene is TRBD2 (7 bases). The CDR3 sequence is 14 residues long. V lost 0 bases and J 4 bases, leaving 11 bases between the germline ends. Looked up from germline, CDR1 is GTSNPN and CDR2 is SVGIG (reference sequence). CDR3 sequence: CAWSVGGGSDTQYF. CDR3 bases: TGTGCCTGGAGTGTGGGAGGGGGGTCAGATACGCAGTATTTT.

This clone was detected only once. DNA for the CDR3: TGTGCCAGCAGCTTGAATCCTATGCCTTGGGAGCAGTACTTC. It encodes CASSLNPMPWEQYF. This chain links TRBV7-2 with TRBJ2-7, with D uncertain. The germline V gene encodes CDR1 SGHTA and CDR2 FQGNSA. V lost 3 bases to trimming and J lost 7 bases, with 16 bases between them. The CDR3 has 14 residues.

This chain joins TRBV12-3 or TRBV12-4 and TRBJ2-3; TRBD1 matches at 7 bases. V lost 3 bases, J lost 9 bases, and 3 bases stayed unmatched. CDR3 length: 12 amino acids. CDR3 loop: CASSFLRGTQYF. CDR3 DNA: TGTGCCAGCAGTTTCCTCAGGGGGACGCAGTATTTT.

The chain carries TRBV18 and TRBJ2-1; a weak D match, TRBD2 (6 bases). The CDR3 spans 14 residues. Trimming left V 3 bases short and J 4 bases short, with 10 bases between. Germline CDR1 KGHSH, CDR2 LQKENI. CDR3 nucleotides: TGTGCCAGCTCACCGGCTAGCGCGTACAATGAGCAGTTCTTC. Protein product: CASSPASAYNEQFF.

This clone was detected only once. The CDR3 DNA is TGTGCCAGTAGTACGCAACAGGGTTCCCCTTCTGGCTACACCTTC. Its protein product is CASSTQQGSPSGYTF. The V gene is TRBV19, the J gene TRBJ1-2, with D maybe TRBD1 (6 bases). Germline V gene sequence: CDR1 LNHDA, CDR2 SQIVND (reference sequence). The CDR3 is made up of 15 amino acids. V shed 4 bases and J shed 7 bases, with 19 bases lying between them.

This chain links TRBV5-1 with TRBJ2-1, with D tentatively TRBD1 (6 bases). Between the trimmed V and J ends, which lost 3 bases and 6 bases, there was a span of 16 bases. Germline V CDR1 and CDR2: SGHRS, YFSETQ. This CDR3 comprises 15 residues. CDR3 region: CASSSGQGDSNEQFF. The DNA for the CDR3 is TGCGCCAGCAGCTCGGGACAAGGGGATTCCAATGAGCAGTTCTTC.

The chain employs TRBV7-9 and TRBJ2-7, with TRBD2 matching over 7 bases. Germline trimming cut 3 bases from V and 6 bases from J; bases unmatched to any gene: 8. From germline, CDR1 is SEHNR and CDR2 FQNEAQ (reference sequence). The CDR3 length is 14 residues. In DNA, the CDR3 is TGTGCCAGCAGCTTGACTAGCCCCAGTCCCGAGCAGTACTTC. Translating gives CASSLTSPSPEQYF. Drawing the rest from reference TRBV7-9 and TRBJ2-7, the complete variable domain is DTGVSQNPRHKITKRGQNVTFRCDPISEHNRLYWYRQTLGQGPEFLTYFQNEAQLEKSRLLSDRFSAERPKGSFSTLEIQRTEQGDSAMYLCASSLTSPSPEQYFGPGTRLTVT.

The genes are TRBV11-2 and TRBJ1-1; D possibly corresponds to TRBD1 (5 bases). In germline, CDR1 is SGHAT, CDR2 FQNNGV. Trimming left V 3 bases short and J 7 bases short, with 12 bases between. This CDR3 comprises 13 residues. CDR3 residues: CASSFTTGDEAFF. DNA of the CDR3: TGTGCCAGCAGCTTTACTACGGGGGATGAAGCTTTCTTT.

This chain uses TRBV28 with TRBJ1-2; a possible D gene is TRBD1 (5 bases). Trimming took 6 bases from V and 8 from J, leaving 25 bases between them. Germline values: CDR1 MDHEN, CDR2 SYDVKM. There are 16 residues in the CDR3. The CDR3 DNA reads TGTGCCAGCAGCCCTCCCCAGGGTCGGGTTGGGGGGGGCTACACCTTC. It yields the protein CASSPPQGRVGGGYTF.

The gene calls are TRBV4-3 and TRBJ2-3, with D uncertain. Trimming shortened V by 3 bases and J by 8 bases, and 18 bases separated the two germline ends. The CDR3 is 15 amino acids. CDR1 is LGHNA and CDR2 is YSLEER in the germline V gene. CDR3 nucleotides: TGCGCCAGCAGCCAGTCGTGGGTGGGTTCGGGTACGCAGTATTTT. As protein: CASSQSWVGSGTQYF.

The V call is TRBV3-1 (or the pseudogene TRBV3-2), the J call TRBJ2-4; 11 nucleotides match TRBD2. Germline V gene data show CDR1 as LGHDT and CDR2 as YNNKEL (reference sequence). Trimming cost V 3 bases and J 1 base; bases outside gene matches: 5. CDR3 length equals 17 residues. CDR3 nucleotides: TGTGCCAGCAGCCAGGATTCTAGCGGGAGGGCCAAAAACATTCAGTACTTC. It specifies CASSQDSSGRAKNIQYF.

The table lists this clone with a few counts. The chain is built from TRBV6-5 and TRBJ1-2; D not resolved. From germline, CDR1 is MNHEY and CDR2 SVGAGI. Trimming pared 6 bases from V and 0 bases from J, leaving 11 bases between. The CDR3 runs 14 residues. The CDR3 sequence: CASSPGLANYGYTF. In nucleotides, the CDR3 is TGTGCCAGCAGCCCAGGACTAGCTAACTATGGCTACACCTTC.

This clone was observed a single time. The rearrangement links TRBV7-9 to TRBJ2-1, with D possibly TRBD2 on 6 matching bases. V lost 1 base and J 1 base, leaving 14 bases between the germline ends. CDR3 size: 17 residues. Germline loops: CDR1 SEHNR, CDR2 FQNEAQ (reference sequence). The CDR3 DNA reads TGTGCCAGCAGCTTAGAGTTGACGGGAGTGTCCTACAATGAGCAGTTCTTC. This codes for CASSLELTGVSYNEQFF.

The rearrangement uses TRBV19 and TRBJ2-7; 7 bases match TRBD1. The CDR3 consists of 13 residues. The V gene's germline CDR1 is LNHDA and CDR2 SQIVND (reference sequence). Germline trimming cut 9 bases from V and 4 bases from J; bases unmatched to any gene: 9. CDR3 region: CASQKTQGYEQYF. DNA of the CDR3: TGTGCCAGCCAAAAAACACAGGGGTACGAGCAGTACTTC.

V and J are TRBV5-8 and TRBJ1-1; no definite D call. Germline CDR1 reads SGHTS; CDR2 reads YDEGEE. V lost 1 base, J lost 0 bases, and 19 bases lay in between. This CDR3 is built from 18 residues. Here the CDR3 reads CASSLKARRSGVNTEAFF. CDR3 coding DNA: TGTGCCAGCAGCTTGAAAGCACGGCGGAGTGGAGTGAACACTGAAGCTTTCTTT.

The chain carries TRBV28 and TRBJ1-2, with D unresolved. CDR3 size: 13 residues. Germline loops: CDR1 MDHEN, CDR2 SYDVKM. The V and J ends lost 5 bases and 5 bases respectively, with 12 bases between them. CDR3 residues: CASSLTALYGYTF. For the CDR3, the DNA is TGTGCCAGCAGTCTTACAGCTCTATATGGCTACACCTTC.

This rearrangement joins TRBV7-3 to TRBJ2-5; the match to TRBD2 covers 7 bases. The CDR3 consists of 16 residues. Trimming removed 5 bases from V and 4 bases from J; junction bases left unmatched: 13. Germline V gene data show CDR1 as SGHTA and CDR2 as FQGTGA. The CDR3 DNA reads TGTGCCAGCAGCCTCGGACTAGAACCCCCAACAGAGACCCAGTACTTC. Amino acids: CASSLGLEPPTETQYF.